The clone carrying this T cell receptor beta chain was detected only once. This record belongs to a study of blood T cell repertoires in COVID-19. Study at large: Sources were T cells, B-cell-depleted T cells, or PBMCs; the material itself was cDNA or gDNA.

The CDR3 covers 13 residues. V lost 10 bases, J lost 2 bases, and 14 bases lay in between. From germline, CDR1 is MNHEY and CDR2 SMNVEV (reference sequence). In the original workflow: Reference gene primer amplification yielded estimated nucleated cell counts. The protocol was immunoSEQ multiplex PCR, while the TCRdb copy is restricted to in-frame clones and leaves out a portion. The V and J calls and clone size were taken over from that table, and D and trimming were inferred from the DNA. The data contain 380,000 or so clones, 70% to 90% of them singletons. The chain is built from TRBV27 and TRBJ2-5, with a possible D match to TRBD2 (6 bases). Sample: peripheral blood. The clonotype comes from a man in his forties or fifties with acute or convalescent COVID-19. The CDR3 DNA follows: TGTGCCACCGCGACTAGAGATCAAGAGACCCAGTACTTC. Encoded protein: CATATRDQETQYF.